These T cell receptor beta chains were read from a single sample in a study of T cells after yellow fever vaccination. TCRdb processed the 5' RACE reads anew with MiXCR; each CDR3 protein has one entry. The sample lists about 75,000 distinct CDR3 sequences, around 7% occurring once. The source material was CD8+ T cells sorted from PBMCs, sampled 9 to 11 days after the first yellow fever vaccination. The receptors here all came from a young man who received the YFV17D yellow fever vaccine. The CDR3 runs from the conserved cysteine through the conserved F or W. The D gene is left open where the match is weak. Clone size is not always given. Where it is, it says once, few, many or a class for expanded clones.

TGTGCCAGTAGTATCCAGGGTACCGAGCCCCAGCATTTT	CASSIQGTEPQHF	TRBV19	-	few	TRBJ1-5
TGTGCCAGCAGTTCCCAACTCCCCCCAAAGCGGGGGCGATCAGATACGCAGTATTTT	CASSSQLPPKRGRSDTQYF	TRBV6-5	TRBD2	-	TRBJ2-3
TGCGCCAGCAATCGCGTCTCCATGAACACTGAAGCTTTCTTT	CASNRVSMNTEAFF	TRBV5-1	-	-	TRBJ1-1
TGTGCCAGCAGTTCCGTTCCGGGACAGGGACCCTACGAGCAGTACTTC	CASSSVPGQGPYEQYF	TRBV6-2/TRBV6-3	TRBD1	-	TRBJ2-7
TGCGCCAGCAGCCAAGTCCTTAGGGCCCCCGACTATGGCTACACCTTC	CASSQVLRAPDYGYTF	TRBV4-3	-	many	TRBJ1-2
TGTGCCAGCAGCCCGGAACAGGGTCGGGCTTTCTTT	CASSPEQGRAFF	TRBV7-9	-	few	TRBJ1-1
TGTGCCACCGAAGGACAGGGCGCTGAAGCTTTCTTT	CATEGQGAEAFF	TRBV19	TRBD1	once	TRBJ1-1
TGTGCCAGCAGCTTTACAGTCACAGATACGCAGTATTTT	CASSFTVTDTQYF	TRBV7-9	-	-	TRBJ2-3
TGTGCCAGCAGCCCTAGTGGGGCCACCGATGTTTATGGCTACACCTTC	CASSPSGATDVYGYTF	TRBV7-9	-	few	TRBJ1-2
TGCGCCAGCAGCCACCCACAGGGGGCTGGCGGTGAAGCTTTCTTT	CASSHPQGAGGEAFF	TRBV4-3	TRBD1	-	TRBJ1-1
TGTGCCTGGAGTGGGCTAGCGGCCTACAATGAGCAGTTCTTC	CAWSGLAAYNEQFF	TRBV30	TRBD2	-	TRBJ2-1
TGCGCCAGCAGCCCCGGCCTAGCGCTCGAAGAGCAGTATTTT	CASSPGLALEEQYF	TRBV5-1	-	many	TRBJ2-3
TGTGCCAGCAGCTTAATACCATTCACCGGGGAGCTGTTTTTT	CASSLIPFTGELFF	TRBV7-8	-	many	TRBJ2-2
TGCAGCGTTGAGGGGAACACCGGGGAGCTGTTTTTT	CSVEGNTGELFF	TRBV29-1	-	many	TRBJ2-2
TGTGCCAGCAGTTCGGGACTAGCCTACACAGATACGCAGTATTTT	CASSSGLAYTDTQYF	TRBV12-3/TRBV12-4	TRBD2	-	TRBJ2-3
TGCGCCAGCGGGCCTACAGGGGACGGCCTACATTTGGCCTACTACGAGCAGTACTTC	CASGPTGDGLHLAYYEQYF	TRBV10-2	TRBD1	-	TRBJ2-7
TGCGCCAGCAGCCAAGGCGGGGCCGGGCATGAGCAGTTCTTC	CASSQGGAGHEQFF	TRBV4-1	-	-	TRBJ2-1
TGTGCCAGCGGCAGGGGGAACACTGAAGCTTTCTTT	CASGRGNTEAFF	TRBV7-9	-	-	TRBJ1-1
TGCGCCAGCAGCCGACTCGACCCAGTAGGGGAGCAGTTCTTC	CASSRLDPVGEQFF	TRBV10-1	-	many	TRBJ2-1
TGCGCCAGCAGCTTGCGACAGCCAGTTAATGAGCAGTTCTTC	CASSLRQPVNEQFF	TRBV5-1	-	many	TRBJ2-1
TGCAGCGTTGATGGTGTCGGACATGACTATGAGCAGTTCTTC	CSVDGVGHDYEQFF	TRBV29-1	-	many	TRBJ2-1
TGTGCCAGCAGCGTTAGCGTATACAATGAGCAGTTCTTC	CASSVSVYNEQFF	TRBV11-2	-	many	TRBJ2-1
TGTGCCAGCTCACCAAACGGGGGGGCCTTGACCCAGTACTTC	CASSPNGGALTQYF	TRBV18	TRBD2	-	TRBJ2-5